These 22 T cell receptor beta chains were all obtained from the same sample, sequenced in a study of tumor-infiltrating lymphocytes in localized non-small cell lung cancer. Profiling relied on immunoSEQ multiplex PCR, and the TCRdb table lists in-frame clones only, not all of them. The data show thousands of clones, roughly 80% seen once. The sequenced material came from uninvolved lung tissue not adjacent to the tumor. The receptor source for this set is a human donor with non-small cell lung cancer.

The rearrangement joins TRBV7-3 to TRBJ2-2; weak D call: TRBD2 (6 bases). This CDR3 spans 15 amino acids. The ends were cut back, 2 bases at V and 0 bases at J, with 7 bases in the middle. Germline CDR1 reads SGHTA; CDR2 reads FQGTGA. The CDR3 nucleotides read TGTGCCAGCAGCTTAGGCGGGACGAACACCGGGGAGCTGTTTTTT. It is translated as CASSLGGTNTGELFF.

The chain carries TRBV4-3 and TRBJ2-3; TRBD2 matches at 14 bases. Trimming cost V 2 bases and J 0 bases; bases outside gene matches: 10. CDR3 length: 20 amino acids. Per the germline V gene, CDR1 is LGHNA and CDR2 is YSLEER. CDR3 DNA: TGCGCCAGCAGCCAAAGTGTTGGACTAGCGGGAGGTTCTAGCACAGATACGCAGTATTTT. Its protein product is CASSQSVGLAGGSSTDTQYF.

This clone was observed a handful of times. The V gene is TRBV12-5, the J gene TRBJ1-2, with TRBD1 matching over 7 bases. The CDR3 consists of 17 residues. Trimming took 0 bases from V and 6 from J; bases not matched to a gene: 13. Germline loops: CDR1 LGHNT, CDR2 FRNRAP. In nucleotides, the CDR3 is TGTGCTAGTGGTTTGGTGACAGGGTCATCTAAAAGGGATGGCTACACCTTC. It codes for CASGLVTGSSKRDGYTF.

Here the CDR3 DNA reads TGTGCCACCAGCAGAGATAGGACAGGGATCCCTGAAGCTTTCTTT. This translates into CATSRDRTGIPEAFF. This chain uses TRBV15 with TRBJ1-1, with 8 positions matching TRBD1. The ends lost 0 bases at V and 6 bases at J; junction bases unmatched: 6. CDR1 and CDR2 from the germline V gene are LNHNV and YYDKDF (reference sequence). The CDR3 is made up of 15 amino acids.

This clone was counted a few times. The chain recombines TRBV5-1 with TRBJ2-2; 8 nucleotides match TRBD2. The CDR3 spans 16 residues. The trim removed 3 bases at V and 4 bases at J, leaving 8 bases unmatched. CDR1 is SGHRS and CDR2 is YFSETQ in the germline V gene. The CDR3 here is CASSSLAGYATGELFF. CDR3 bases: TGCGCCAGCAGCTCGTTAGCGGGATACGCCACCGGGGAGCTGTTTTTT.

The CDR3 region is CASGNRAQETQYF. The CDR3 DNA sequence: TGTGCCAGCGGTAACAGGGCCCAAGAGACCCAGTACTTC. This sequence joins TRBV11-1 and TRBJ2-5, with D possibly matching TRBD1 (6 bases). The V end was cut by 8 bases, the J end by 1 base, with 11 bases between. In germline, CDR1 is SGHAT, CDR2 FQDESV (reference sequence). CDR3 size: 13 residues. Full variable domain (rest looked up from reference TRBV11-1 and TRBJ2-5): EAEVAQSPRYKITEKSQAVAFWCDPISGHATLYWYRQILGQGPELLVQFQDESVVDDSQLPKDRFSAERLKGVDSTLKIQPAELGDSAMYLCASGNRAQETQYFGPGTRLLVL.

The genes are TRBV7-2 and TRBJ2-5, with no clear D. Germline V gene lookup returns CDR1 SGHTA and CDR2 FQGNSA. The CDR3 is made up of 12 amino acids. Deletions cut 5 bases from V and 3 bases from J, with 7 bases between. The DNA for the CDR3 is TGTGCCAGCAGCGAACGGAAAGAGACCCAGTACTTC. Translation gives CASSERKETQYF.

This clone was observed a few times. The chain has TRBV28 and TRBJ1-5, with unresolved D. This CDR3 is built from 16 residues. CDR1 is MDHEN, CDR2 SYDVKM, per germline. Trimming cost V 1 base and J 0 bases, with 10 bases left between them. The CDR3 bases are TGTGCCAGCAGTTTATCTGTCACTTATAGCAATCAGCCCCAGCATTTT. Its translation is CASSLSVTYSNQPQHF.

This clone rates as medium-sized. This chain connects TRBV5-6 to TRBJ2-7; 7 bases are a match to TRBD1. CDR1 and CDR2 from the germline V gene are SGHDT and YYEEEE. J gave up 1 base and V 1 base, and 5 bases lay outside the gene matches. The CDR3 is 15 amino acids. This CDR3 is CASSLLPGGSYEQYF. CDR3 DNA: TGTGCCAGCAGCTTGTTACCAGGGGGATCCTACGAGCAGTACTTC.

This chain uses TRBV27 with TRBJ2-1; D may be TRBD1 or TRBD2 (5 bases each). V was clipped by 5 bases and J by 7 bases, with 15 bases between them. The CDR3 is 14 residues long. CDR1 is MNHEY, CDR2 SMNVEV, per germline (reference sequence). The DNA for the CDR3 is TGTGCCAGCAGTGGGGGAATTACAAAAAATGAGCAGTTCTTC. It translates to CASSGGITKNEQFF.

This chain joins TRBV19 and TRBJ1-2, with 7 bases aligning to TRBD1. Germline CDR1 and CDR2: LNHDA and SQIVND (reference sequence). J was trimmed by 8 bases and V by 4 bases; bases with no gene match: 16. The CDR3 is made up of 16 amino acids. The CDR3 spells CASSTAYPTGLRGYTF. The CDR3 nucleotides read TGTGCCAGTAGTACCGCCTACCCGACAGGGTTGAGGGGCTACACCTTC.

The chain links TRBV28 to TRBJ1-2, with no clear D. V gave up 6 bases and J gave up 5 bases, with 7 bases separating them. The CDR3 runs to 11 residues. CDR1 MDHEN and CDR2 SYDVKM come from the germline V gene. CDR3 coding DNA: TGTGCCAGCAGCCAGACATATGGCTACACCTTC. It codes for CASSQTYGYTF.

V usage is TRBV27 and J usage is TRBJ2-1, with TRBD1 matching over 8 bases. The trim removed 6 bases at V and 10 bases at J, leaving 2 bases unmatched. CDR3 length equals 11 residues. In germline, CDR1 is MNHEY, CDR2 SMNVEV (reference sequence). DNA of the CDR3: TGTGCCAGCAGGGGGGACAGGGAGCAGTTCTTC. This sequence encodes CASRGDREQFF.

The chain uses TRBV27 and TRBJ2-3; D remains ambiguous. Germline V gives CDR1 MNHEY, CDR2 SMNVEV (reference sequence). V was pared by 5 bases and J by 3 bases, with 12 bases between. This CDR3 contains 14 residues. The CDR3 spells CASSPRALTDTQYF. CDR3 bases: TGTGCCAGCAGTCCCCGGGCTTTGACAGATACGCAGTATTTT.

The chain carries TRBV10-2 and TRBJ2-5; TRBD2 might be the D (5 bases). CDR3 size: 12 residues. Trimming pared 6 bases from V and 4 bases from J, leaving 9 bases between. Germline V gene lookup returns CDR1 WSHSY and CDR2 SAAADI. The CDR3 region has the DNA TGCGCCAGCAGGAGACGGGGAGAGACCCAGTACTTC. This sequence encodes CASRRRGETQYF.

The V and J genes are TRBV28 and TRBJ2-1, with 9 bases fitting TRBD2. CDR1 and CDR2 from the germline V gene are MDHEN and SYDVKM. The CDR3 has 14 residues. J gave up 4 bases and V 10 bases, and 8 bases lay outside the gene matches. CDR3 protein: CATDGGRVYNEQFF. CDR3 in DNA: TGTGCCACCGACGGCGGGAGGGTTTACAATGAGCAGTTCTTC.

As DNA, the CDR3 is TGTGCCTGGAGTGCCGGCGGGACTAGCTACAATGAGCAGTTCTTC. Its protein is CAWSAGGTSYNEQFF. The V and J genes are TRBV30 and TRBJ2-1; 8 bases match TRBD2. V lost 1 base to trimming and J lost 3 bases; unmatched junction nucleotides: 5. The CDR3 covers 15 residues. Germline lookup yields CDR1 GTSNPN and CDR2 SVGIG (reference sequence).

The CDR3 is CASSEVAGGTDTQYF. CDR3 coding DNA: TGTGCCAGCAGTGAAGTAGCGGGGGGCACAGATACGCAGTATTTT. The rearrangement uses TRBV6-4 and TRBJ2-3; 9 bases match TRBD2. J lost 1 base, V lost 3 bases, and 2 bases had no gene match. CDR1 is MRHNA and CDR2 is SNTAGT in the germline V gene. The CDR3 runs to 15 residues.

The chain has TRBV4-2 and TRBJ1-5, with D perhaps matching TRBD1 (5 bases). The CDR3 extends over 17 amino acids. Germline V gene data show CDR1 as LGHNA and CDR2 as YNFKEQ. V lost 1 base, J lost 0 bases, and 13 bases lay in between. The CDR3 loop is CASSQVGEDYSNQPQHF. The CDR3 nucleotides are TGTGCCAGCAGCCAAGTGGGGGAGGATTATAGCAATCAGCCCCAGCATTTT.

This clone was counted between two and nine times. Relative to the germline gene, one junction end is altered; a read error may explain this. The chain couples TRBV4-3 to TRBJ2-3, with D perhaps TRBD2 (6 bases). The germline CDR1 and CDR2 sequences are LGHNA and YSLEER. This CDR3 region has 13 residues. CDR3 DNA: TGCGCCAGCAGCCAAGACTACTCGGGGGATCCTAGCTTT. Residues: CASSQDYSGDPSF.

This clone was detected a few times. The gene calls are TRBV6-6 and TRBJ1-1; tentative D call: TRBD1 (5 bases). CDR1 and CDR2 from the germline V gene are MNHNY and SVGAGI (reference sequence). Trimming cost V 4 bases and J 1 base, with 7 bases left between them. The CDR3 spans 13 residues. CDR3 in DNA: TGTGCCAGCAGTTCAGGGTCGAACACTGAAGCTTTCTTT. Amino acids: CASSSGSNTEAFF.

The V gene is TRBV9, the J gene TRBJ1-2; D unresolved. Germline V gene sequence: CDR1 SGDLS, CDR2 YYNGEE. The ends were cut back, 0 bases at V and 2 bases at J, with 5 bases in the middle. The CDR3 sequence is 13 residues long. The CDR3 loop is CASSVDENYGYTF. CDR3 nucleotides: TGTGCCAGCAGCGTAGATGAGAACTATGGCTACACCTTC. The variable domain in full, with the rest retrieved from reference TRBV9 and TRBJ1-2, is DSGVTQTPKHLITATGQRVTLRCSPRSGDLSVYWYQQSLDQGLQFLIQYYNGEERAKGNILERFSAQQFPDLHSELNLSSLELGDSALYFCASSVDENYGYTFGSGTRLTVV.